This TCR beta chain is drawn from a study of shared clonotypes between healthy human individuals. Whole-study findings and limits: Sharing across a handful of donors was seen in around 5% of naive CD4 clonotypes. Generation of non-shared clonotypes was less probable than generation of clonotypes shared by all four donors. On the whole, naive subsets had larger estimated richness than memory subsets had.

This CDR3 spans 15 amino acids. Germline-derived CDR1 and CDR2 are MNHNY and SVGAGI (reference sequence). Deletions cut 2 bases from V and 0 bases from J, with 10 bases between. This clone was detected only a few times. Its antigen is still unknown. Profiling relied on immunoSEQ multiplex PCR, and the TCRdb table lists in-frame clones only, not all of them. The sample holds 600,000 to 750,000 clones, 72% seen once. The specimen sequenced was memory CD4+ T cells sorted from blood. Noted subset: CD45RA-negative fraction. This receptor was taken from a woman aged 25 to 39 in good health. This chain links TRBV6-6 with TRBJ1-1; maybe TRBD1 (6 bases). The CDR3 loop is CASSYKGTMNTEAFF. The CDR3 DNA follows: TGTGCCAGCAGTTACAAGGGGACAATGAACACTGAAGCTTTCTTT.